This TCR beta chain was sequenced in a study of T cells in Graves' hyperthyroidism and ophthalmopathy. Study results and caveats: Most thyroid clonotypes expanded above 0.001 appeared in blood too.

What was amplified from RNA transcripts were TCR beta CDR3 regions. Primed by the HTBI set, a first-round RT-PCR was run on the TCR CDR3. TCRdb analysed the multiplex PCR reads with MiXCR anew, one entry per CDR3 protein. The sample yields about 130,000 distinct CDR3 sequences, 22% seen once. The CDR3 extends over 13 amino acids. Germline CDR1 MNHNS, CDR2 SASEGT. J gave up 7 bases and V 6 bases, and 2 bases lay outside the gene matches. This clonotype was seen repeatedly, ten times or more. The target antigen is unknown. Patients aged 18 to 65 had newly diagnosed hyperthyroidism that had lasted under 2 months. Each diagnosis was grounded in clinical symptoms, serum thyroxine and TRAb, thyroid ultrasound, and orbital computed tomography.

The sequenced sample was blood. The rearrangement uses TRBV6-1 and TRBJ2-7, with 14 nucleotides matching TRBD2. The origin of this receptor is a woman in her fifties or sixties with Graves' hyperthyroidism that later progressed to Graves' ophthalmopathy. CDR3 nucleotides: TGTGCCAGCAGGACTAGCGGGAGGGTGGAGCAGTACTTC. Its translation is CASRTSGRVEQYF.